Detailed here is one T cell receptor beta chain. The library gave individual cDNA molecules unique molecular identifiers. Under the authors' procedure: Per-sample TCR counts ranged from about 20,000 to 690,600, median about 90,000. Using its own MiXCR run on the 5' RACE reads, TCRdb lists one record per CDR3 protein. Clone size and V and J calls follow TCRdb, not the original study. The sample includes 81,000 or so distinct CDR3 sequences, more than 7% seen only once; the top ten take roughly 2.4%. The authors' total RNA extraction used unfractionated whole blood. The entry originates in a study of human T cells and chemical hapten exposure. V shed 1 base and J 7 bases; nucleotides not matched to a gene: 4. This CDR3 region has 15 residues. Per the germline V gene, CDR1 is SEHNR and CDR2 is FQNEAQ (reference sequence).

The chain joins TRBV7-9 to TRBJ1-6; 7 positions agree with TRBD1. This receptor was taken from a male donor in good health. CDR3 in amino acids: CASSLVRDRNSPLHF. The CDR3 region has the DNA TGTGCCAGCAGCTTAGTCCGGGACAGAAATTCACCCCTCCACTTT.